A single sample gave rise to the 11 T cell receptor beta chains below, sequenced in a study of STAT5B mutations in CD4+ large granular lymphocyte leukemia (dated 2022 in TCRdb). Libraries were built with the immunoSEQ multiplex PCR assay. The source is immuneACCESS, and TCRdb retained only in-frame sequences with V and J called. Part of the clones is not carried over; for the studies checked, unresolved V genes explain less than half of this, and the remainder is unexplained. This sample has about 31,000 clones in its table, and roughly nine tenths of those were observed once. The leading ten clones occupy about 0.41% of the sample. Sequencing was performed on CD4+ T cells from blood buffy coats. These receptors came from a human donor in good health.

The chain recombines TRBV25-1 with TRBJ2-1; possible D gene TRBD1, 5 bases. V lost 6 bases and J 8 bases, leaving 11 bases between the germline ends. The germline V gene has CDR1 MGHDK and CDR2 SYGVNS. This CDR3 is 12 amino acids long. In DNA, the CDR3 is TGTGCCAGCAGGGACATCGGGTATGAGCAGTTCTTC. Protein product: CASRDIGYEQFF.

The chain has TRBV6-1 and TRBJ2-3; a weak D match, TRBD2 (6 bases). V shed 5 bases and J shed 2 bases, with 8 bases lying between them. The length of the CDR3 is 13 residues. The germline gives CDR1 MNHNS, CDR2 SASEGT. CDR3 loop: CASSTSNTDTQYF. For the CDR3, the DNA is TGTGCCAGCAGTACTAGCAACACAGATACGCAGTATTTT.

The CDR3 protein is CASTPGGVETQYF. The DNA for the CDR3 is TGTGCCAGCACCCCTGGGGGCGTAGAGACCCAGTACTTC. This chain joins TRBV11-2 and TRBJ2-5, with D possibly matching TRBD1 (6 bases). The germline CDR1 and CDR2 sequences are SGHAT and FQNNGV. The CDR3 is made up of 13 amino acids. The germline V and J ends were trimmed by 7 bases and 4 bases, with 13 bases remaining between them. Full variable domain (outside the CDR3, taken from reference TRBV11-2 and TRBJ2-5): EAGVAQSPRYKIIEKRQSVAFWCNPISGHATLYWYQQILGQGPKLLIQFQNNGVVDDSQLPKDRFSAERLKGVDSTLKIQPAKLEDSAVYLCASTPGGVETQYFGPGTRLLVL.

The V gene is TRBV28, the J gene TRBJ2-5; 7 bases map to TRBD1. Unmatched junction bases numbered 7, after V lost 5 bases and J lost 4 bases. The CDR3 runs 14 residues. CDR1 MDHEN and CDR2 SYDVKM come from the germline V gene. CDR3 in amino acids: CASSIRGMVETQYF. DNA for the CDR3: TGTGCCAGCAGTATCAGGGGGATGGTAGAGACCCAGTACTTC.

This chain uses TRBV7-2 with TRBJ2-6; D not resolved. Germline-derived CDR1 and CDR2 are SGHTA and FQGNSA. V lost 5 bases, J lost 2 bases, and 10 bases lay in between. This CDR3 comprises 15 residues. For the CDR3, the DNA is TGTGCCAGCAGCCTAGGTCCCCCTGGGGCCAACGTCCTGACTTTC. As protein: CASSLGPPGANVLTF.

In its sample, this clone was seen once. The gene calls are TRBV7-3 and TRBJ1-1; D not resolved. V lost 5 bases and J lost 1, with 14 bases in between. Germline CDR1 and CDR2: SGHTA and FQGTGA. This CDR3 contains 15 residues. The DNA for the CDR3 is TGTGCCAGCAGCCCCACCTCAGTGCCGAACACTGAAGCTTTCTTT. Its translation is CASSPTSVPNTEAFF.

This clone was seen a single time. The rearrangement links TRBV27 to TRBJ2-1, with 8 bases aligning to TRBD1. The CDR3 runs 17 residues. The germline V gene has CDR1 MNHEY and CDR2 SMNVEV (reference sequence). Trimming took 4 bases from V and 5 from J; bases not matched to a gene: 13. The CDR3 bases are TGTGCCAGCAGTTCCCCAGGGGGGACAGGTAATCACAATGAGCAGTTCTTC. This gives the protein CASSSPGGTGNHNEQFF.

This clone was recorded once. This rearrangement joins TRBV28 to TRBJ1-4, with 7 bases identical to TRBD1. V was pared by 5 bases and J by 7 bases, with 16 bases of the junction left unmatched. Germline V gene lookup returns CDR1 MDHEN and CDR2 SYDVKM. CDR3 length: 17 residues. For the CDR3, the DNA is TGTGCCAGCAGTCCATCCCACTCGACAGGGACGGGTGAAAAACTGTTTTTT. Translation: CASSPSHSTGTGEKLFF.

The chain employs TRBV19 and TRBJ1-1, with no clear D. The CDR3 is made up of 12 amino acids. Germline lookup yields CDR1 LNHDA and CDR2 SQIVND (reference sequence). The germline V and J ends were trimmed by 3 bases and 1 base, with 3 bases remaining between them. Here the CDR3 DNA reads TGTGCCAGTAGTATGGGGAACACTGAAGCTTTCTTT. It specifies CASSMGNTEAFF.

The gene calls are TRBV10-3 and TRBJ2-5; 9 bases map to TRBD2. The germline CDR1 and CDR2 sequences are ENHRY and SYGVKD. V shed 3 bases and J 2 bases; nucleotides not matched to a gene: 10. The CDR3 consists of 17 residues. CDR3 region: CAISELGGAGGQETQYF. The CDR3 DNA reads as TGTGCCATCAGTGAATTAGGAGGAGCGGGGGGACAAGAGACCCAGTACTTC.

The CDR3 loop is CASSGGRGTEAFF. CDR3 DNA: TGTGCCAGCAGTGGCGGCAGGGGCACTGAAGCTTTCTTT. The V call is TRBV2, the J call TRBJ1-1; D might be TRBD1 (6 bases). CDR3 length equals 13 residues. Trimming stripped 4 bases from V and 4 bases from J, with 10 bases between. The germline V gene has CDR1 SNHLY and CDR2 FYNNEI.